This is a list of T cell receptor beta chains from one sample in a study of T-cell reconstitution after alpha-beta-depleted transplantation in children. TCRdb reprocessed the PCR reads with MiXCR, giving one entry per CDR3 protein. Of about 980,000 distinct CDR3 sequences in the sample, roughly 29% were seen once. Sequenced here: PBMCs, mostly from graft donor cells, sampled 360 days after TCRalphabeta/CD19-depleted stem cell transplant. These receptors all stem from a boy younger than two who had a stem cell transplant for SCID, so the T cells may come from the graft donor. Both conserved end residues are part of each CDR3. A D gene is named only where the DNA matches it firmly. Not every row has a clone size; where given, it reads once, few, many or a size class.

CDR3 protein: CSVQRDRSYEQYF
CDR3 DNA: TGCAGCGTTCAGAGGGACAGGTCCTACGAGCAGTACTTC
CDR3 length: 13
J gene: TRBJ2-7
clone size: NA
D gene: TRBD1
V gene: TRBV29-1

CDR3 protein: CASRTLRGRRSFGNTIYF
CDR3 DNA: TGTGCCAGCAGGACCCTTAGGGGGCGAAGATCGTTCGGAAACACCATATATTTT
CDR3 length: 18
J gene: TRBJ1-3
clone size: NA
D gene: TRBD1
V gene: TRBV6-2/TRBV6-3

CDR3 protein: CASSSQRTYNEQFF
CDR3 DNA: TGTGCCAGCTCATCACAGCGGACCTACAATGAGCAGTTCTTC
CDR3 length: 14
J gene: TRBJ2-1
clone size: NA
D gene: NA
V gene: TRBV18

CDR3 protein: CASSLGTSGAGSDTQYF
CDR3 DNA: TGCGCCAGCAGCTTAGGAACTAGCGGGGCGGGCTCAGATACGCAGTATTTT
CDR3 length: 17
J gene: TRBJ2-3
clone size: NA
D gene: TRBD2
V gene: TRBV5-1

CDR3 protein: CATSRDASLGSEKLFF
CDR3 DNA: TGTGCCACCAGCAGAGATGCGAGCCTTGGGAGTGAAAAACTGTTTTTT
CDR3 length: 16
J gene: TRBJ1-4
clone size: few
D gene: NA
V gene: TRBV15

CDR3 protein: CSARRFGRGDTEAFF
CDR3 DNA: TGCAGTGCTAGACGGTTTGGCAGGGGTGACACTGAAGCTTTCTTT
CDR3 length: 15
J gene: TRBJ1-1
clone size: NA
D gene: NA
V gene: TRBV20-1

CDR3 protein: CASSLDLPRNEQFF
CDR3 DNA: TGTGCCAGCAGCTTAGATCTGCCCAGGAATGAGCAGTTCTTC
CDR3 length: 14
J gene: TRBJ2-1
clone size: NA
D gene: NA
V gene: TRBV11-2

CDR3 protein: CASSYSQGPLYEQYF
CDR3 DNA: TGTGCCAGCAGTTACTCGCAGGGTCCCCTCTACGAGCAGTACTTC
CDR3 length: 15
J gene: TRBJ2-7
clone size: NA
D gene: NA
V gene: TRBV6-5

CDR3 protein: CASSLVGLSVNEQYF
CDR3 DNA: TGTGCCAGCAGTTTGGTTGGTCTCTCGGTTAACGAGCAGTACTTC
CDR3 length: 15
J gene: TRBJ2-7
clone size: NA
D gene: NA
V gene: TRBV6-2/TRBV6-3

CDR3 protein: CATSDLRIPLSYEQYF
CDR3 DNA: TGTGCCACCAGTGATTTGCGGATTCCCCTCTCCTACGAGCAGTACTTC
CDR3 length: 16
J gene: TRBJ2-7
clone size: NA
D gene: NA
V gene: TRBV24-1

CDR3 protein: CSVLGSNTIYF
CDR3 DNA: TGCAGCGTGCTTGGTTCCAACACCATATATTTT
CDR3 length: 11
J gene: TRBJ1-3
clone size: NA
D gene: NA
V gene: TRBV29-1

CDR3 protein: CASTPAGGVYEQYF
CDR3 DNA: TGTGCCAGCACCCCGGCGGGGGGCGTGTACGAGCAGTACTTC
CDR3 length: 14
J gene: TRBJ2-7
clone size: few
D gene: TRBD2
V gene: TRBV12-3/TRBV12-4

CDR3 protein: CSVEVRQGYYEQYF
CDR3 DNA: TGCAGCGTTGAAGTAAGACAGGGGTACTACGAGCAGTACTTC
CDR3 length: 14
J gene: TRBJ2-7
clone size: few
D gene: TRBD1
V gene: TRBV29-1

CDR3 protein: CASSESLGPSTGNQPQHF
CDR3 DNA: TGCGCCAGCAGTGAGTCTTTAGGGCCGAGTACGGGCAATCAGCCCCAGCATTTT
CDR3 length: 18
J gene: TRBJ1-5
clone size: NA
D gene: NA
V gene: TRBV10-2

CDR3 protein: CASSFGSPGLAGADTQYF
CDR3 DNA: TGTGCCAGCAGCTTCGGTTCACCGGGACTAGCAGGCGCAGATACGCAGTATTTT
CDR3 length: 18
J gene: TRBJ2-3
clone size: few
D gene: TRBD2
V gene: TRBV5-5

CDR3 protein: CASSLFPGGEEKLFF
CDR3 DNA: TGTGCCAGCAGTTTATTTCCGGGGGGTGAGGAAAAACTGTTTTTT
CDR3 length: 15
J gene: TRBJ1-4
clone size: NA
D gene: NA
V gene: TRBV28